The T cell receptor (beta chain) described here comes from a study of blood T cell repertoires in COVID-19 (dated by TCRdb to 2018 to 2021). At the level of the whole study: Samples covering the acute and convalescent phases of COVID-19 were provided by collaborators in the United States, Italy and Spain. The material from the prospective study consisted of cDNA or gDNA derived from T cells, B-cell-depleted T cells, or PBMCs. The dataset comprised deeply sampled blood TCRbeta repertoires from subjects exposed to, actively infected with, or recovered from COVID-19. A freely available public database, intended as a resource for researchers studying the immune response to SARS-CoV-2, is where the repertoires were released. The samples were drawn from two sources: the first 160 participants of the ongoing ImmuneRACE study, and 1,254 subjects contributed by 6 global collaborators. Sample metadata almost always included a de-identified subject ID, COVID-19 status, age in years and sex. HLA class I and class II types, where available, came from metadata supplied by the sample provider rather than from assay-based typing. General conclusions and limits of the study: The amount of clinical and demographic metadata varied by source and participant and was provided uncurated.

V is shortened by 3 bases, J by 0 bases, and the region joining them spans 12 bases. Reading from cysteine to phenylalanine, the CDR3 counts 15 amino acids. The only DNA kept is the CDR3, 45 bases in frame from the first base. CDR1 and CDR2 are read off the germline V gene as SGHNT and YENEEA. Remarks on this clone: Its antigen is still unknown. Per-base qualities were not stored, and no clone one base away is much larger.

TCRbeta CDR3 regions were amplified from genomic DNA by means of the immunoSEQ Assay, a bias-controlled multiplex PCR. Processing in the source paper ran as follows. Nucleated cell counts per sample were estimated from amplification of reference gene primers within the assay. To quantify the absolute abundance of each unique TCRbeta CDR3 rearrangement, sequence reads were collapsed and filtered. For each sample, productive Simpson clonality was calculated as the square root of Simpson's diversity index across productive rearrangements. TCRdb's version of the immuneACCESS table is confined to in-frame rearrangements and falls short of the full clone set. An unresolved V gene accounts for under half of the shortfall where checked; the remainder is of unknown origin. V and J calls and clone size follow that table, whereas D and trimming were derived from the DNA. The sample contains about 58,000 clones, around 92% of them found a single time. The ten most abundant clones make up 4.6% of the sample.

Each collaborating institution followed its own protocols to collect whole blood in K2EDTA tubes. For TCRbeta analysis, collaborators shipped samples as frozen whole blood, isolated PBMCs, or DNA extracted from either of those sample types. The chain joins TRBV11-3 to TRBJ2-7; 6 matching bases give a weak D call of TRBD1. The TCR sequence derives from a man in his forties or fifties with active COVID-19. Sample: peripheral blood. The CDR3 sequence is CASSFLTGLSYEQYF. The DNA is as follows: TGTGCCAGCAGCTTCCTGACAGGCCTCTCCTACGAGCAGTACTTC.